The TCR beta chain described here comes from a study of spatial heterogeneity in lung cancer. Across the whole study: A total of approximately 77 untreated early-stage non-small cell lung cancer patients served as donors. The count of detected beta-chain sequences consistently exceeded that of alpha-chain sequences.

Points from the study as a whole: Resection blood, more than follow-up blood, showed ubiquitous expanded tumor TCRs.

The table lists this clonotype with a few counts. Antigen unknown. As to time point: blood at routine non-recurrence follow-up after resection. Sequencing covered unsorted whole RNA taken from tumor, nontumor lung or frozen PBMC. The germline gives CDR1 SEHNR, CDR2 FQNEAQ (reference sequence). The CDR3 has 14 amino acids. V lost 2 bases to trimming and J lost 5 bases, with 9 bases between them. Every individual TCR cDNA molecule carried its own unique molecular identifier, which allowed correction of PCR and sequencing errors. Each CDR3 protein is one row after TCRdb ran MiXCR on the 5' RACE reads. The table records under 150,000 distinct CDR3 sequences, over 9% of them present only once.

The sequenced sample was PBMCs, obtained at follow-up. This receptor was taken from a male donor with early-stage non-small cell lung cancer. The chain joins TRBV7-9 to TRBJ1-4; D perhaps matches TRBD1 (5 bases). The CDR3 sequence is CASSLKAGNEKLFF. The CDR3 DNA reads as TGTGCCAGCAGCTTAAAGGCAGGGAATGAAAAACTGTTTTTT. Supplemented by reference TRBV7-9 and TRBJ1-4, the full variable domain reads DTGVSQNPRHKITKRGQNVTFRCDPISEHNRLYWYRQTLGQGPEFLTYFQNEAQLEKSRLLSDRFSAERPKGSFSTLEIQRTEQGDSAMYLCASSLKAGNEKLFFGSGTQLSVL.